This T cell receptor (beta chain) was captured in a study of T cell responses to AZD1222 COVID-19 vaccine. The V end was cut by 3 bases, the J end by 7 bases, with 10 bases between. Germline assignment: CDR1 ENHRY and CDR2 SYGVKD. This CDR3 comprises 14 residues. General observations from the study: A mostly white British donor set with more females was recruited, and clonal diversity was possibly underestimated. Recipients of AZD1222 seropositive at baseline numbered only 6 or 7. Per reports, nearly half of all spike-specific TCRs target regions that are unmutated in variants.

Regarding this clone: Its antigen is undetermined.

This table comes from immunoSEQ multiplex PCR, and its TCRdb copy is limited to in-frame clones, with some not included. This table has 180,000 or so clones, roughly 91% appearing once. Sequenced here: peripheral blood, sampled 28 days after the second dose of the MenACWY control vaccine. V and J are TRBV10-3 and TRBJ1-6, with TRBD1 as a possible D gene (5 bases). This TCR came from an adult who received the MenACWY meningococcal vaccine as a control. The chain's CDR3 is CAISDGEGNSPLHF. CDR3 DNA sequence: TGTGCCATCAGTGACGGGGAGGGGAATTCACCCCTCCACTTT.